Listed below are T cell receptor beta chains from one sample, sequenced in a study of cytomegalovirus exposure and HLA in healthy donors. The assay was immunoSEQ multiplex PCR, and TCRdb's table has in-frame clones only and misses some. The sample contains approximately 170,000 clones, more than 80% of which appear only once. Sample: PBMCs. Source of these receptors: a male donor in good health and CMV-seronegative. The CDR3 runs from the conserved cysteine through the conserved F or W. Fields, in order: J gene, D gene, V gene, clone size, CDR3 DNA, CDR3 protein. A D gene is named only where the DNA matches it firmly. Part of the rows lack a size; the others show once, few, many or a class for expanded clones.

TRBJ2-5 TRBD1 TRBV18 . TGTGCCAGCTCACTAAGTATAGGGGGCTCAGAGACCCAGTACTTC CASSLSIGGSETQYF
TRBJ2-2 TRBD1 TRBV7-3 . TGTGCCAGCAGCTTTCGGACAGGGCACACCGGGGAGCTGTTTTTT CASSFRTGHTGELFF
TRBJ1-1 TRBD1 TRBV6-5 few TGTGCCACTCGTCTTGACAGGGGCACTGAAGCTTTCTTT CATRLDRGTEAFF
TRBJ2-5 . TRBV30 . TGTGCCTGGAGTGTACGACATGGGGAGACCCAGTACTTC CAWSVRHGETQYF
TRBJ1-3 TRBD1 TRBV28 . TGTGCCAGCAGTTTAAGGAACGTACGGCGAACAGACAGGGGGCCTGGAAACACCATATATTTT CASSLRNVRRTDRGPGNTIYF
TRBJ2-7 TRBD2 TRBV14 . TGTGCCAGCAGCCAAGAAAGCGGGAGGGTTAGGTACGAGCAGTACTTC CASSQESGRVRYEQYF
TRBJ2-1 TRBD2 TRBV7-3 . TGTGCCAGCAGCTCTAATCCGGGACTAGTCTACAATGAGCAGTTCTTC CASSSNPGLVYNEQFF
TRBJ2-3 TRBD2 TRBV7-8 . TGTGCCAGCATCTTAGCGGGAGGGCCGGATACGCAGTATTTT CASILAGGPDTQYF
TRBJ1-3 . TRBV7-2 . TGTGCCAGCAGCTCAGTTGCAACTATCTCTGGAAACACCATATATTTT CASSSVATISGNTIYF
TRBJ2-7 TRBD1 TRBV13 . TGTGCCAGCAGCTCTTGGGACAGGGGATACGAGCAGTACTTC CASSSWDRGYEQYF
TRBJ1-4 . TRBV6-5 few TGTGCCAGCAGTTACTCGCCAGGGCCCACTAATGAAAAACTGTTTTTT CASSYSPGPTNEKLFF
TRBJ1-4 . TRBV5-6 . TGTGCCAGCAGCTTGGTCTCTGAGGAAAAACTGTTTTTT CASSLVSEEKLFF
TRBJ2-7 . TRBV28 . TGTGCCAGCAGTAAACAGGGGGAGGGTTACGAGCAGTACTTC CASSKQGEGYEQYF
TRBJ2-1 TRBD2 TRBV28 . TGTGCCAGCACCCAGGGACTAGCGGGGGAAGTCTCCTACAATGAGCAGTTCTTC CASTQGLAGEVSYNEQFF
TRBJ1-5 TRBD1 TRBV6-6 . TGTGCCAGCAGTTACGGGACAGCTGATCAGCCCCAGCATTTT CASSYGTADQPQHF
TRBJ2-1 TRBD2 TRBV4-1 . TGCGCCAGCAGCCAAGCCCCGGGGCGGGGGGCGGGAAATGAGCAGTTCTTC CASSQAPGRGAGNEQFF
TRBJ2-7 . TRBV6-1 few TGTGCCAGCAGTGTACGAGGGGGATCGGTCGACGAGCAGTACTTC CASSVRGGSVDEQYF
TRBJ1-2 . TRBV6-5 few TGTGCCAGCAGTTACGGGACTCAGGGCACTAACTATGGCTACACCTTC CASSYGTQGTNYGYTF
TRBJ2-7 . TRBV5-1 few TGCGCCAGCAGCTTGGATCCAGGAACCTACGAGCAGTACTTC CASSLDPGTYEQYF
TRBJ2-2 TRBD2 TRBV7-6 . TGTGCCAGCAGCTTCCCAGTTTCTAGCGGGAGCTTACCCGGGGAGCTGTTTTTT CASSFPVSSGSLPGELFF
TRBJ2-3 . TRBV9 . TGTGCCAGCAGCGTAGGGGAGTCCACAGATACGCAGTATTTT CASSVGESTDTQYF
TRBJ1-3 . TRBV7-3 . TGTGCCAGCAGCCGCGGGACGCCCTCTGGAAACACCATATATTTT CASSRGTPSGNTIYF
TRBJ1-5 TRBD1 TRBV7-2 . TGTGCCAGCAGTTTAGGGGGACAGTTTTTTTCGCCCCAGCATTTT CASSLGGQFFSPQHF
TRBJ2-7 . TRBV7-2 . TGTGCCAGCAGCTTAGGGGCTGCCGGGCCGGGGGAGAACTTC CASSLGAAGPGENF
TRBJ2-3 TRBD2 TRBV19 . TGTGCCAGTAGTAGCGGGAGCCTCAGCACAGATACGCAGTATTTT CASSSGSLSTDTQYF
TRBJ2-5 TRBD2 TRBV7-6 . TGTGCCAGCGCTAGGGTTTTGGGGGGGGTGGAAGAGACCCAGTACTTC CASARVLGGVEETQYF
TRBJ1-2 . TRBV7-2 . TGTGCCAGCAGCCCCTCGGGGGGCTATGGCTACACCTTC CASSPSGGYGYTF
TRBJ1-1 . TRBV11-2 . TGTGCCAGCAGCTTCGTAACCCAGGGGAAACCTGAAGCTTTCTTT CASSFVTQGKPEAFF
TRBJ2-5 . TRBV7-9 . TGTTCCAGCAGTATGGGAGTGGAGACCCAGTACTTC CSSSMGVETQYF
TRBJ1-2 . TRBV27 . TGTGCCAGCAGTTTATGGGGGGGCAACTATGGCTACACCTTC CASSLWGGNYGYTF
TRBJ2-2 TRBD1 TRBV5-1 . TGCGCCAGCAGCCCACAGCCAGGGGGTCCAGCGAACACCGGGGAGCTGTTTTTT CASSPQPGGPANTGELFF